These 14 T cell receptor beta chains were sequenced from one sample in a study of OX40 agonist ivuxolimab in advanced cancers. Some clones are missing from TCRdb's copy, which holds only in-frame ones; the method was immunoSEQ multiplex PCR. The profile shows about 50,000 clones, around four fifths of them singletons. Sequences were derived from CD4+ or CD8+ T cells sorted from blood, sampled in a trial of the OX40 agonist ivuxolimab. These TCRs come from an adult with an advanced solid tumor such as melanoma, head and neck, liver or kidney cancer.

The CDR3 reads CASIFAANSGNTIYF. The CDR3 coding sequence is TGTGCCAGTATCTTCGCCGCCAACTCTGGAAACACCATATATTTT. The chain combines TRBV19 with TRBJ1-3; no clear D gene. The V gene's germline CDR1 is LNHDA and CDR2 SQIVND (reference sequence). The V and J ends lost 7 bases and 0 bases respectively, with 13 bases between them. The CDR3 totals 15 residues. Looking up the rest from reference TRBV19 and TRBJ1-3 gives the full variable domain: DGGITQSPKYLFRKEGQNVTLSCEQNLNHDAMYWYRQDPGQGLRLIYYSQIVNDFQKGDIAEGYSVSREKKESFPLTVTSAQKNPTAFYLCASIFAANSGNTIYFGEGSWLTVV.

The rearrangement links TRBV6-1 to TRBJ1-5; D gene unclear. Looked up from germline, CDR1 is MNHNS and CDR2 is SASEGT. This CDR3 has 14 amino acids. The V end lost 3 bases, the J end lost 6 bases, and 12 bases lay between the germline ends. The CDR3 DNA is TGTGCCAGCAGTGACGTGGGAGGGTTTCAGCCCCAGCATTTT. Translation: CASSDVGGFQPQHF.

The CDR3 region is CASSPSGAGETQYF. In nucleotides, the CDR3 is TGTGCCAGCAGCCCATCGGGGGCCGGGGAGACCCAGTACTTC. The chain links TRBV7-3 to TRBJ2-5, with D tentatively TRBD1 or TRBD2 (6 bases each). The CDR3 totals 14 residues. The germline V gene has CDR1 SGHTA and CDR2 FQGTGA. Trimming left V 5 bases short and J 5 bases short, with 15 bases between.

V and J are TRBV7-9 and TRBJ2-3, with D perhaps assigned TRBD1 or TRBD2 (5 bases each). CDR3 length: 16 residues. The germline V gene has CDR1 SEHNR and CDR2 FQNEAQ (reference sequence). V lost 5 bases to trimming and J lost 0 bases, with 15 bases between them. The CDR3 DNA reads TGTGCCAGCAGCGGGGGTCTCAGGGATAGCACAGATACGCAGTATTTT. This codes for CASSGGLRDSTDTQYF.

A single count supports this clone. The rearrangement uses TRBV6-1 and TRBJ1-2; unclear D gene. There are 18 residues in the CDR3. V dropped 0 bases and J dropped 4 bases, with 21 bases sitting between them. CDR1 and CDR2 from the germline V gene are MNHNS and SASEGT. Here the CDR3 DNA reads TGTGCCAGCAGTGAAGCTGGGGAAGGGTCCCGGGCCCCCTATGGCTACACCTTC. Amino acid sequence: CASSEAGEGSRAPYGYTF.

CDR3 DNA: TGTGCCAGCAGCTTCCAACCCAGTTATCAAGAGACCCAGTACTTC. This gives the protein CASSFQPSYQETQYF. The V and J genes are TRBV11-2 and TRBJ2-5; D is uncertain. V was cut by 3 bases and J by 2 bases, with 13 bases left in between. Germline CDR1 and CDR2: SGHAT and FQNNGV. The CDR3 spans 15 residues.

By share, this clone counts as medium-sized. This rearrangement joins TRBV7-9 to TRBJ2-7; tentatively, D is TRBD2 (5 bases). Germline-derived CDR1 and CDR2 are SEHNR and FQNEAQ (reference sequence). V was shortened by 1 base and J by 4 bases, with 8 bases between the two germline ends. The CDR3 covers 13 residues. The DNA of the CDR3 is TGTGCCAGCAGCTTAGGGGGAGAGTACGAGCAGTACTTC. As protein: CASSLGGEYEQYF.

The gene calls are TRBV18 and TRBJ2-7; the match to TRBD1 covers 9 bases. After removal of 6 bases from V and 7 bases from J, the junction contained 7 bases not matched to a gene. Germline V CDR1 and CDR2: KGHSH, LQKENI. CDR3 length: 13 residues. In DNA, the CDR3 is TGTGCCAGCTCCGACAGGGGGGGAAAGGAGCAGTACTTC. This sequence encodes CASSDRGGKEQYF.

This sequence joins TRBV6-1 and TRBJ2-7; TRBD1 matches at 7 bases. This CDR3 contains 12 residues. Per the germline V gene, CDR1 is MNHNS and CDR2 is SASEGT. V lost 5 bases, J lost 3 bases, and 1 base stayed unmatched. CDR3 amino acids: CASSPGGYEQYF. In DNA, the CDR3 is TGTGCCAGCAGTCCAGGGGGCTACGAGCAGTACTTC.

CDR3 bases: TGTGCCAGCCAGAGAGTCCATTCACCCCTCCACTTT. This translates into CASQRVHSPLHF. J is TRBJ1-6 and V is TRBV25-1; D uncertain. The CDR3 totals 12 residues. V was cut by 8 bases and J by 8 bases, with 10 bases left in between. Germline V gene data show CDR1 as MGHDK and CDR2 as SYGVNS.

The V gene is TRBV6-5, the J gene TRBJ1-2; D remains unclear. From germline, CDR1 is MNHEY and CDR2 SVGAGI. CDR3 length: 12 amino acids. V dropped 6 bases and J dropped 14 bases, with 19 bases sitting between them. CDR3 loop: CASSSLAGWSTF. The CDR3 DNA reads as TGTGCCAGCAGCTCATTAGCGGGGTGGTCGACCTTC.

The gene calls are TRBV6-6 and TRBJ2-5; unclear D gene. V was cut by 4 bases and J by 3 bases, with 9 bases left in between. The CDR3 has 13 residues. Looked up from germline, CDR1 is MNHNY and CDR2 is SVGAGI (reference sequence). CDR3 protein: CASSSSGEETQYF. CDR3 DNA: TGTGCCAGCAGTTCCAGTGGGGAAGAGACCCAGTACTTC.

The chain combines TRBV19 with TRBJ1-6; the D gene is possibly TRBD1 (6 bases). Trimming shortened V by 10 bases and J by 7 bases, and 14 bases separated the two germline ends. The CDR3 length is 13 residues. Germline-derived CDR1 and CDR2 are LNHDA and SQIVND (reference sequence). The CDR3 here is CATMGTGNSPLHF. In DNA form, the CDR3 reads TGTGCCACCATGGGCACAGGGAATTCACCCCTCCACTTT.

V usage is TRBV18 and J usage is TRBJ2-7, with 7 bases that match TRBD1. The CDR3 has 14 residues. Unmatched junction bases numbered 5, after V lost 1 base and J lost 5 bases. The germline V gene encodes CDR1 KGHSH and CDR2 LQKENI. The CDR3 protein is CASSPLQGQDEQYF. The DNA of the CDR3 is TGTGCCAGCTCACCACTACAGGGGCAGGACGAGCAGTACTTC.